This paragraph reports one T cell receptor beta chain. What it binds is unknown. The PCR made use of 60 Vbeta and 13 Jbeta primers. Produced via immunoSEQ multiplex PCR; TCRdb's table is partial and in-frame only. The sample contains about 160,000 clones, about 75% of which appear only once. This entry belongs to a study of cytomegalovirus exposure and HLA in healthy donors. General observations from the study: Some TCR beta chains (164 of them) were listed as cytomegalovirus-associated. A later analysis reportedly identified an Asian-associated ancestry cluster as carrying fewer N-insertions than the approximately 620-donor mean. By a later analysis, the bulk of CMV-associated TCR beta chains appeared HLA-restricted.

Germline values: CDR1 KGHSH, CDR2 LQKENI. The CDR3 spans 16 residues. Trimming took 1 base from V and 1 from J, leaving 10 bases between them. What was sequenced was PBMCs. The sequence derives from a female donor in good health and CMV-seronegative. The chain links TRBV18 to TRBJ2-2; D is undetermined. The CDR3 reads CASSPLTVKNTGELFF. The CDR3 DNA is TGTGCCAGCTCACCACTAACAGTTAAGAACACCGGGGAGCTGTTTTTT. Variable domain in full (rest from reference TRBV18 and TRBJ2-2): NAGVMQNPRHLVRRRGQEARLRCSPMKGHSHVYWYRQLPEEGLKFMVYLQKENIIDESGMPKERFSAEFPKEGPSILRIQQVVRGDSAAYFCASSPLTVKNTGELFFGEGSRLTVL.